Listed below are T cell receptor beta chains from one sample, sequenced in a study of blood T cell repertoires in COVID-19. Here immunoSEQ multiplex PCR was the method, and the copy in TCRdb shows in-frame clones only, minus some. This sample has roughly 120,000 clones, with roughly 84% found just once. The source material was peripheral blood. These receptors originate from a woman aged 70-85 years with acute or convalescent COVID-19. The CDR3 runs from the conserved cysteine through the conserved F or W. Each record gives: clone size, D gene, J gene, V gene, CDR3 protein, CDR3 DNA. D genes are given only for firm matches. Size tells how often a clone was seen (once, few, many) or the class of an expanded clone, and some rows leave it out.

NA NA TRBJ2-1 TRBV15 CATSRGAAREQFF TGTGCCACCAGCAGAGGGGCCGCGCGTGAGCAGTTCTTC
NA TRBD1 TRBJ2-1 TRBV27 CASSRGRVRGNEQFF TGTGCCAGCAGTAGGGGGCGGGTCCGAGGAAATGAGCAGTTCTTC
once NA TRBJ2-2 TRBV30 CAWSADGGATGELFF TGTGCCTGGAGTGCCGACGGAGGGGCCACCGGGGAGCTGTTTTTT
once TRBD1 TRBJ2-3 TRBV7-9 CASSFFPGQEYF TGTGCCAGCAGCTTTTTCCCGGGACAGGAGTATTTT
NA TRBD1 TRBJ1-4 TRBV9 CASSPRDRGEKLFF TGTGCCAGCAGCCCCCGGGACAGGGGTGAAAAACTGTTTTTT
NA NA TRBJ1-6 TRBV11-3 CASSLDRESPLHF TGTGCCAGCAGCTTAGATAGGGAGTCACCCCTCCACTTT
NA NA TRBJ1-2 TRBV7-9 CASSLDFDLRGYTF TGTGCCAGCAGCTTAGATTTTGACTTGAGGGGCTACACCTTC
NA NA TRBJ2-7 TRBV4-2 CASSQDPGPYEQYF TGTGCCAGCAGCCAAGATCCAGGGCCCTACGAGCAGTACTTC
NA TRBD1 TRBJ2-1 TRBV5-1 CASSLGGTGGYNEQFF TGCGCCAGCAGCTTGGGCGGGACAGGGGGTTACAATGAGCAGTTCTTC
NA NA TRBJ2-2 TRBV27 CASSLRGSNTGELFF TGTGCCAGCAGTTTGAGAGGGTCGAACACCGGGGAGCTGTTTTTT
NA NA TRBJ2-3 TRBV3-1/TRBV3-2 CASSLEQGGGTDTQYF TGTGCCAGCAGCCTCGAACAGGGGGGGGGCACAGATACGCAGTATTTT
NA NA TRBJ2-7 TRBV2 CASRVESLFYEQYF TGTGCCAGCCGGGTAGAGTCTTTATTCTACGAGCAGTACTTC
NA TRBD2 TRBJ2-7 TRBV29-1 CSAGTSGPYEQYF TGCAGCGCCGGGACTAGCGGCCCCTACGAGCAGTACTTC
once NA TRBJ1-2 TRBV5-1 CASSLGPTENYGYTF TGCGCCAGCAGCTTGGGACCGACAGAGAACTATGGCTACACCTTC
NA NA TRBJ2-7 TRBV6-2/TRBV6-3 CASSWGYRAGEQYF TGTGCCAGCAGCTGGGGGTACAGGGCTGGCGAGCAGTACTTC
once TRBD1 TRBJ2-6 TRBV28 CAGGTGASGANVLTF TGTGCCGGTGGGACAGGGGCCTCTGGGGCCAACGTCCTGACTTTC
NA TRBD1 TRBJ1-5 TRBV7-3 CASSFAVVRGLGQPQHF TGTGCCAGCAGCTTTGCCGTGGTCAGGGGGCTGGGTCAGCCCCAGCATTTT
NA TRBD1 TRBJ2-7 TRBV11-2 CASSLQGASYEQYF TGTGCCAGCAGCTTACAGGGGGCGAGTTACGAGCAGTACTTC
NA NA TRBJ1-1 TRBV5-6 CASSWVRGGGTEAFF TGTGCCAGCAGCTGGGTCAGGGGAGGGGGCACTGAAGCTTTCTTT
NA TRBD1 TRBJ2-7 TRBV5-4 CASSFGGDRGNEQYF TGTGCCAGCAGCTTTGGCGGGGACAGGGGAAACGAGCAGTACTTC
once NA TRBJ2-3 TRBV11-2 CASSSGVSTDTQYF TGTGCCAGCAGCTCAGGGGTTAGCACAGATACGCAGTATTTT